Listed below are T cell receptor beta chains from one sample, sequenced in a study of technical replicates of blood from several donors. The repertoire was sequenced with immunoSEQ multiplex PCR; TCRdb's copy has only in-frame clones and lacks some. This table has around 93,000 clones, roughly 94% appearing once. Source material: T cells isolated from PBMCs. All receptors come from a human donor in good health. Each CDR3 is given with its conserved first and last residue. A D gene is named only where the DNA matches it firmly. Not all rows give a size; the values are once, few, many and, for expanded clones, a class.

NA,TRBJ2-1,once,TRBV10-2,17,CASSESPSAPSYNEQFF,TGCGCCAGCAGTGAGTCCCCTAGCGCACCTTCCTACAATGAGCAGTTCTTC
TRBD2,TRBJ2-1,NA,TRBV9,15,CASSAEAGGRGEQFF,TGTGCCAGCAGCGCCGAAGCGGGAGGGCGGGGTGAGCAGTTCTTC
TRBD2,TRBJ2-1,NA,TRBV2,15,CASNDRVAGYNEQFF,TGTGCCAGCAATGATAGGGTAGCGGGGTACAATGAGCAGTTCTTC
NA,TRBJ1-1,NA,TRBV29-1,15,CSVRVGGTSNTEAFF,TGCAGCGTGAGGGTGGGTGGGACAAGCAACACTGAAGCTTTCTTT
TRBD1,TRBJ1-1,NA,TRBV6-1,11,CASTPGGEAFF,TGTGCCAGCACTCCAGGGGGGGAAGCTTTCTTT
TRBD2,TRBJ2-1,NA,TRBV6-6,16,CASRTSLAGGEREQFF,TGTGCCAGCAGAACTTCATTAGCGGGTGGGGAGAGGGAGCAGTTCTTC
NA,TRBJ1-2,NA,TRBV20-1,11,CSARGAAGYTF,TGCAGTGCTAGGGGGGCGGCTGGCTACACCTTC
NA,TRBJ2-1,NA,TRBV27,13,CASSPFEVNEQFF,TGTGCCAGCAGTCCGTTCGAGGTCAATGAGCAGTTCTTC
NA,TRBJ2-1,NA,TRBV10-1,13,CASSDAVYNEQFF,TGCGCCAGCAGTGATGCAGTCTACAATGAGCAGTTCTTC
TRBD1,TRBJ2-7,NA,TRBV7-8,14,CASSSDRGVNEQYF,TGTGCCAGCAGCTCGGACAGGGGGGTCAACGAGCAGTACTTC
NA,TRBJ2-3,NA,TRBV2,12,CASGPFTDTQYF,TGTGCCAGCGGGCCCTTCACAGATACGCAGTATTTT
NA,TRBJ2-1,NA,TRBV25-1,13,CASSDPAENEQFF,TGTGCCAGCAGTGACCCGGCGGAAAATGAGCAGTTCTTC
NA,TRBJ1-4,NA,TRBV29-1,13,CSVEIRVGEKLFF,TGCAGCGTTGAAATCAGGGTTGGCGAAAAACTGTTTTTT
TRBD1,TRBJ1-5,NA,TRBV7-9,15,CASSLEGADNQPQHF,TGTGCCAGCAGCTTAGAGGGGGCTGACAATCAGCCCCAGCATTTT
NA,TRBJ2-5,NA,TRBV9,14,CASSGLQGTETQYF,TGTGCCAGCAGCGGCCTACAGGGAACAGAGACCCAGTACTTC
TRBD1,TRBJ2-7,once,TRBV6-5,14,CASSYGTGAYEQYF,TGTGCCAGCAGTTACGGGACAGGGGCCTACGAGCAGTACTTC
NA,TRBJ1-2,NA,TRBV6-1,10,CAGRTVGYTF,TGTGCCGGAAGGACTGTTGGCTACACCTTC
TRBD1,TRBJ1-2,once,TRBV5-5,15,CASRNGGQALWGYTF,TGTGCCAGCAGAAACGGAGGACAGGCCCTATGGGGCTACACCTTC
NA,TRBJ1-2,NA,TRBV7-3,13,CASSKDSGYGYTF,TGTGCCAGCAGCAAAGACTCAGGGTATGGCTACACCTTC
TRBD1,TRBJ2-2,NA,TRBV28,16,CASVTRDRVVSGELFF,TGTGCCAGCGTGACTCGGGACAGGGTAGTATCCGGGGAGCTGTTTTTT
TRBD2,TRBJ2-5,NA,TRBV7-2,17,CASSLVGLAGAQETQYF,TGTGCCAGCAGCTTAGTAGGACTAGCGGGAGCTCAAGAGACCCAGTACTTC
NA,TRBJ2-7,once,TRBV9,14,CASSVAGPSYEQYF,TGTGCCAGCAGCGTAGCAGGGCCATCCTACGAGCAGTACTTC
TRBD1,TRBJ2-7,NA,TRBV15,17,CATSRTGQGPYSYEQYF,TGTGCCACCAGCAGGACGGGACAGGGCCCTTACTCCTACGAGCAGTACTTC
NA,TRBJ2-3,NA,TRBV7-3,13,CASSLPHTDTQYF,TGTGCCAGCAGCTTACCCCACACAGATACGCAGTATTTT
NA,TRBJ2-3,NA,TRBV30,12,CAWSVFRDTQYF,TGTGCCTGGAGTGTTTTTAGAGATACGCAGTATTTT
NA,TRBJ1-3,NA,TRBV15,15,CATSRDWGVGNTIYF,TGTGCCACCAGCAGAGATTGGGGAGTTGGAAACACCATATATTTT
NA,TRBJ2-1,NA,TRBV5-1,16,CASSLVSGVINNEQFF,TGCGCCAGCAGCTTGGTCAGCGGAGTTATTAACAATGAGCAGTTCTTC
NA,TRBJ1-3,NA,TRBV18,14,CASGPKGPGNTIYF,TGTGCCAGCGGGCCAAAGGGGCCTGGAAACACCATATATTTT
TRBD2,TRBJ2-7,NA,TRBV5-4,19,CASRMDPSGRDTSSYEQYF,TGTGCCAGCAGGATGGATCCTAGCGGGAGGGATACGAGCTCCTACGAGCAGTACTTC
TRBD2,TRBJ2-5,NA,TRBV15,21,CATSREDPNLAGVGYGETQYF,TGTGCCACCAGCAGAGAAGATCCAAATTTAGCGGGAGTTGGGTATGGAGAGACCCAGTACTTC
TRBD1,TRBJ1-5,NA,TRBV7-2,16,CASSSYGQGFNQPQHF,TGTGCCAGCAGCTCGTACGGACAGGGGTTCAATCAGCCCCAGCATTTT
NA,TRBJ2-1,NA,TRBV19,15,CASSISPSSYNEQFF,TGTGCCAGTAGTATCTCCCCGAGCTCCTACAATGAGCAGTTCTTC
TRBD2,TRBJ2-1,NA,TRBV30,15,CAWSVSGTSYNEQFF,TGTGCCTGGAGTGTAAGCGGGACCTCCTACAATGAGCAGTTCTTC
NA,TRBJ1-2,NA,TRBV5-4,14,CASSSRAVGYGYTF,TGTGCCAGCAGCTCCAGGGCGGTTGGCTATGGCTACACCTTC
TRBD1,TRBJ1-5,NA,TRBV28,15,CASRNTQGPYTPQHF,TGTGCCAGCAGAAATACACAGGGGCCCTATACGCCCCAGCATTTT
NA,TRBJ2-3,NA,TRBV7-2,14,CASSLGTSTDTQYF,TGTGCCAGCAGCTTAGGGACTAGCACAGATACGCAGTATTTT
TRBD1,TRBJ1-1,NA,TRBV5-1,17,CASSPGDRGRRNTEAFF,TGCGCCAGCAGCCCTGGGGACAGGGGGCGCCGGAACACTGAAGCTTTCTTT
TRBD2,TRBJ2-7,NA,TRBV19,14,CASSSSGRAYEQYF,TGTGCCAGTAGTTCGAGCGGGAGGGCCTACGAGCAGTACTTC
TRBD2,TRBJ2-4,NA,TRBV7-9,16,CASISTGGEAKNIQYF,TGTGCCAGCATCTCGACGGGGGGAGAGGCCAAAAACATTCAGTACTTC
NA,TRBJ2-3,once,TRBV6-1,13,CASSEVSTDTQYF,TGTGCCAGCAGTGAAGTAAGCACAGATACGCAGTATTTT
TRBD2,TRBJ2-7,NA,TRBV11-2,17,CASSILNLGLVSSEQYF,TGTGCCAGCAGCATCCTAAACTTGGGACTAGTCTCTAGCGAGCAGTACTTC
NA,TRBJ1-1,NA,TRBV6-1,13,CASGKTENTEAFF,TGTGCCAGCGGAAAGACAGAGAACACTGAAGCTTTCTTT
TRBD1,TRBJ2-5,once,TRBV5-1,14,CASSPRTGEETQYF,TGCGCCAGCAGCCCCCGGACAGGGGAAGAGACCCAGTACTTC
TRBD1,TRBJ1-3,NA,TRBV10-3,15,CAISGGDSSGNTIYF,TGTGCCATCAGCGGAGGGGACAGCTCTGGAAACACCATATATTTT